Each of the 20 T cell receptor beta chains below was sequenced from the same sample in a study of T cells in pancreatic ductal adenocarcinoma. Selected pancreatic ductal adenocarcinoma patients had undergone surgery without neoadjuvant therapy. Profiling relied on immunoSEQ multiplex PCR, and the TCRdb table lists in-frame clones only, not all of them. The sample has about 31,000 clones, 90% to 95% seen once. Source material: PBMCs. The receptors come from a human donor with pancreatic ductal adenocarcinoma.

V usage is TRBV27 and J usage is TRBJ2-1; D is possibly TRBD2 (6 bases). Germline V gene data show CDR1 as MNHEY and CDR2 as SMNVEV (reference sequence). This CDR3 spans 15 amino acids. Trimming pared 8 bases from V and 6 bases from J, leaving 20 bases between. The CDR3 nucleotides read TGTGCCAGCGCGAGCGCGGGAAACCAAGGCAATGAGCAGTTCTTC. It is translated as CASASAGNQGNEQFF.

The CDR3 spells CAISESLGSGSHEQYF. The CDR3 coding sequence is TGTGCCATCAGTGAGTCGTTGGGTAGCGGGAGTCATGAGCAGTACTTC. The gene calls are TRBV10-3 and TRBJ2-7; 9 positions agree with TRBD2. CDR3 size: 16 residues. The V and J ends lost 0 bases and 7 bases, in that order; junction bases with no gene match: 10. Germline values: CDR1 ENHRY, CDR2 SYGVKD.

V usage is TRBV4-2 and J usage is TRBJ2-3; tentative D call: TRBD1 (6 bases). Deletions cut 5 bases from V and 5 bases from J, with 14 bases between. Germline CDR1 and CDR2: LGHNA and YNFKEQ. The CDR3 totals 14 residues. The CDR3 sequence: CASSTRDTRDTQYF. In DNA form, the CDR3 reads TGTGCCAGCAGCACCCGGGACACCCGAGATACGCAGTATTTT.

The V gene is TRBV5-4, the J gene TRBJ1-1; D gene unclear. V was shortened by 4 bases and J by 3 bases, with 10 bases between the two germline ends. Germline assignment: CDR1 SGHNT and CDR2 YYREEE (reference sequence). This CDR3 is 13 amino acids long. This CDR3 reads CASSPLGHTEAFF. The CDR3, as DNA: TGTGCCAGCAGCCCCCTCGGTCACACTGAAGCTTTCTTT.

CDR3 DNA: TGTGCCAGCAGCCTCACCTGGTCTGGAAACACCATATATTTT. Translating it yields CASSLTWSGNTIYF. The chain carries TRBV6-5 and TRBJ1-3, with D uncertain. Trimming removed 6 bases from V and 1 base from J, with 10 bases in between. Germline V CDR1 and CDR2: MNHEY, SVGAGI. The CDR3 sequence is 14 residues long.

The chain joins TRBV2 to TRBJ1-1; D not certain. V dropped 7 bases and J dropped 0 bases, with 9 bases sitting between them. CDR3 length: 13 amino acids. Germline values: CDR1 SNHLY, CDR2 FYNNEI. The CDR3 DNA is TGTGCCAGCAACCTTGACCTGAACACTGAAGCTTTCTTT. The encoded protein is CASNLDLNTEAFF. The entire variable domain, with the rest obtained from reference TRBV2 and TRBJ1-1, is as follows: EPEVTQTPSHQVTQMGQEVILRCVPISNHLYFYWYRQILGQKVEFLVSFYNNEISEKSEIFDDQFSVERPDGSNFTLKIRSTKLEDSAMYFCASNLDLNTEAFFGQGTRLTVV.

CDR3 loop: CASSLGQGEHEQYF. CDR3 coding DNA: TGTGCCAGCAGCCTGGGACAGGGGGAACACGAGCAGTACTTC. The chain is built from TRBV7-9 and TRBJ2-7; TRBD1 aligns across 11 bases. Germline V CDR1 and CDR2: SEHNR, FQNEAQ (reference sequence). After removal of 5 bases from V and 5 bases from J, the junction contained 5 bases not matched to a gene. CDR3 size: 14 residues.

This chain joins TRBV4-3 and TRBJ1-2; D not resolved. V lost 5 bases to trimming and J lost 4 bases, with 17 bases between them. This CDR3 contains 15 residues. Germline V gene lookup returns CDR1 LGHNA and CDR2 YSLEER. The CDR3: CASSLGSELSYGYTF. In DNA form, the CDR3 reads TGCGCCAGCAGCTTGGGTTCGGAACTGAGCTATGGCTACACCTTC.

J is TRBJ2-1 and V is TRBV11-3; D is unclear. Germline CDR1 reads SGHNT; CDR2 reads YENEEA. CDR3 length equals 12 residues. V was pared by 3 bases and J by 4 bases, with 4 bases between. CDR3 region: CASSFSYNEQFF. The CDR3 DNA follows: TGTGCCAGCAGCTTCTCATACAATGAGCAGTTCTTC.

The chain combines TRBV18 with TRBJ2-1, with 12 positions matching TRBD2. Germline CDR1 KGHSH, CDR2 LQKENI. This CDR3 spans 15 amino acids. J was trimmed by 5 bases and V by 3 bases; bases with no gene match: 2. The CDR3 is CASSPRLAGDNEQFF. Here the CDR3 DNA reads TGTGCCAGCTCACCCAGACTAGCGGGGGACAATGAGCAGTTCTTC.

The rearrangement uses TRBV6-5 and TRBJ1-1, with D uncertain. Germline CDR1 is MNHEY and CDR2 is SVGAGI. Trimming cost V 5 bases and J 4 bases, with 11 bases left between them. The CDR3 length is 13 residues. The CDR3 here is CASSPRGSTEAFF. CDR3 nucleotides: TGTGCCAGCAGTCCAAGAGGCTCCACTGAAGCTTTCTTT.

The chain recombines TRBV19 with TRBJ2-7; 8 bases fit TRBD2. The CDR3 extends over 14 amino acids. The V segment lost 4 bases and the J segment 2 bases; nucleotides outside the gene matches: 4. In germline, CDR1 is LNHDA, CDR2 SQIVND (reference sequence). CDR3: CASSRLAGPYEQYF. As DNA, the CDR3 is TGTGCCAGTAGTAGGCTAGCGGGCCCCTACGAGCAGTACTTC. Using reference TRBV19 and TRBJ2-7 for the parts outside the CDR3, the full variable domain is DGGITQSPKYLFRKEGQNVTLSCEQNLNHDAMYWYRQDPGQGLRLIYYSQIVNDFQKGDIAEGYSVSREKKESFPLTVTSAQKNPTAFYLCASSRLAGPYEQYFGPGTRLTVT.

V is TRBV14 and J is TRBJ1-2; D unresolved. Deletions cut 3 bases from V and 6 bases from J, with 17 bases between. This CDR3 is 15 amino acids long. From germline, CDR1 is SGHDN and CDR2 FVKESK. The CDR3 DNA sequence: TGTGCCAGCAGCCACGCCCCCTCCATAATCCATGGCTACACCTTC. Its protein is CASSHAPSIIHGYTF.

The V call is TRBV2, the J call TRBJ1-5; unclear D gene. Looked up from germline, CDR1 is SNHLY and CDR2 is FYNNEI. The CDR3 has 13 amino acids. The ends were cut back, 3 bases at V and 3 bases at J, with 6 bases in the middle. The CDR3, as DNA: TGTGCCAGCAGTGACGACTACAATCAGCCCCAGCATTTT. Translating it yields CASSDDYNQPQHF.

V and J are TRBV5-1 and TRBJ2-1; 8 positions agree with TRBD1. CDR1 is SGHRS, CDR2 YFSETQ, per germline. The CDR3 totals 16 residues. The V segment lost 4 bases and the J segment 4 bases; nucleotides outside the gene matches: 10. The CDR3 bases are TGCGCCAGCAGCACGACAGGGGAGGCCTCATACAATGAGCAGTTCTTC. Its protein is CASSTTGEASYNEQFF. Looking up the rest from reference TRBV5-1 and TRBJ2-1 gives the full variable domain: KAGVTQTPRYLIKTRGQQVTLSCSPISGHRSVSWYQQTPGQGLQFLFEYFSETQRNKGNFPGRFSGRQFSNSRSEMNVSTLELGDSALYLCASSTTGEASYNEQFFGPGTRLTVL.

The chain has TRBV2 and TRBJ1-5; D might be TRBD1 (5 bases). The CDR3 has 13 amino acids. The germline gives CDR1 SNHLY, CDR2 FYNNEI. The V and J ends lost 6 bases and 7 bases respectively, with 13 bases between them. This CDR3 reads CASSRDPGQPQHF. The CDR3 nucleotides read TGTGCCAGCAGCCGGGACCCTGGGCAGCCCCAGCATTTT.

The genes are TRBV30 and TRBJ1-1, with D hard to call. CDR3 length: 13 amino acids. V was trimmed by 8 bases and J by 0 bases, leaving 13 bases between them. Germline V gene lookup returns CDR1 GTSNPN and CDR2 SVGIG (reference sequence). DNA of the CDR3: TGTGCCCTATGCAGGCAGGTGAACACTGAAGCTTTCTTT. Residues: CALCRQVNTEAFF.

The chain joins TRBV28 to TRBJ1-5, with D possibly being TRBD1 (6 bases). The CDR3 is made up of 14 amino acids. Trimming stripped 6 bases from V and 4 bases from J, with 13 bases between. CDR1 is MDHEN and CDR2 is SYDVKM in the germline V gene. The CDR3 is CASSLDRGNQPQHF. CDR3 DNA: TGTGCCAGCAGCCTGGACAGAGGAAATCAGCCCCAGCATTTT.

This chain connects TRBV28 to TRBJ1-6, with 7 positions matching TRBD1. Per the germline V gene, CDR1 is MDHEN and CDR2 is SYDVKM. After removal of 5 bases from V and 7 bases from J, the junction contained 5 bases not matched to a gene. This CDR3 comprises 14 residues. The CDR3 region is CASSRWDSNSPLHF. CDR3 bases: TGTGCCAGCAGTCGTTGGGACAGCAATTCACCCCTCCACTTT.

CDR3 sequence: CASSIGDEQFF. The CDR3 DNA reads as TGTGCCAGTAGTATCGGGGATGAGCAGTTCTTC. The chain carries TRBV19 and TRBJ2-1; weak D call: TRBD2 (5 bases). The CDR3 consists of 11 residues. Trimming removed 3 bases at V and 8 bases at J, with 5 bases between. Germline assignment: CDR1 LNHDA and CDR2 SQIVND (reference sequence).